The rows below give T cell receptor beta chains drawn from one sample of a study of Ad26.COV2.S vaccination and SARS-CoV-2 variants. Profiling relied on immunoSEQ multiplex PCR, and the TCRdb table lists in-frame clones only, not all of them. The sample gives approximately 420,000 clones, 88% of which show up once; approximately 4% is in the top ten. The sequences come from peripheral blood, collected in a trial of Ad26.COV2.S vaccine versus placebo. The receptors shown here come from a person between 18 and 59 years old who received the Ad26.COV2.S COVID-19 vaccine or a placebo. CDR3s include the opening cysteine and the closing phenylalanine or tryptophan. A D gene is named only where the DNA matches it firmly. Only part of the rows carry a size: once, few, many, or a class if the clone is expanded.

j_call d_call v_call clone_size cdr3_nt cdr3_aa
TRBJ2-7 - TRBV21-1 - TGTGCCAGCAGCATCCGGGACACCCTCAAGGAGAGCTACGAGCAGTACTTC CASSIRDTLKESYEQYF
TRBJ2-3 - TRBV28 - TGTGCCAGCAGCCCCCCGGGAGCTGATACGCAGTATTTT CASSPPGADTQYF
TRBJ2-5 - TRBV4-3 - TGCGCCAGCAGCCAAGGGATTAAGGAGACCCAGTACTTC CASSQGIKETQYF
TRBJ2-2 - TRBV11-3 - TGTGCCAGCAGCCCCCGGGACTCGAGCACCGGGGAGCTGTTTTTT CASSPRDSSTGELFF
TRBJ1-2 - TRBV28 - TGTGCCAGCAGTTTGTCTTCGGAGTACTATGGCTACACCTTC CASSLSSEYYGYTF
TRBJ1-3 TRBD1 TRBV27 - TGTGCCAGCTCTGAACTTGGGACAGGGAGTGGAAACACCATATATTTT CASSELGTGSGNTIYF
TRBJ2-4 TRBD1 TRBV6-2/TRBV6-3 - TGTGCCAGCAGTTACTTGGGGACAGGCAACCTAGCCAAAAACATTCAGTACTTC CASSYLGTGNLAKNIQYF
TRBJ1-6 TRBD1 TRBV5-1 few TGCGCCAGCAGCTTGGAACAGGGGAGGTCACCCCTCCACTTT CASSLEQGRSPLHF
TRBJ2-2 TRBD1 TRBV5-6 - TGTGCCAGCAGCTGGGGACAGGGGAGCGGGGGAACCGGGGAGCTGTTTTTT CASSWGQGSGGTGELFF
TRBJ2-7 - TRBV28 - TGTGCCAGCAGTTTAATTAGTCTGCCAGCCGTCTCCTACGAGCAGTACTTC CASSLISLPAVSYEQYF
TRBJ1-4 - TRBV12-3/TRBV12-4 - TGTGCCAGCAGGGGGGGGATTGAAAAACTGTTTTTT CASRGGIEKLFF
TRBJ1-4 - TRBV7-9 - TGTGCCAGCAGCCCCCCCGGAGAGGGAAAACTGTTTTTT CASSPPGEGKLFF
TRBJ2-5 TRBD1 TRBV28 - TGTGCCAGCAGCCCCCTCCTGGGGACAGCAAGAGAGACCCAGTACTTC CASSPLLGTARETQYF
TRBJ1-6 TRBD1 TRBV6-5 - TGTGCCAGCACTAACCGGGACAGGGACTCACCCCTCCACTTT CASTNRDRDSPLHF
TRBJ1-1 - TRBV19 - TGTGCCAGTAAGGTGGGCAAGAACACTGAAGCTTTCTTT CASKVGKNTEAFF
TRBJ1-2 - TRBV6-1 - TGTGCCAGCAGTGAAGGTGAACGAGATGGAAGGCCCAGGGACGGCTTC CASSEGERDGRPRDGF
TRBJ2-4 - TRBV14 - TGTGCCAGCAGCCAAGTCTCGCAGTCCAAAAACATTCAGTACTTC CASSQVSQSKNIQYF
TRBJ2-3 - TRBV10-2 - TGCGCCAGCAGCCGGGTCCTCGGCACAGATACGCAGTATTTT CASSRVLGTDTQYF
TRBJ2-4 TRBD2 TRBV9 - TGTGCCAGCAGCGTGACTAGCGGGTTAGCCAAAAACATTCAGTACTTC CASSVTSGLAKNIQYF
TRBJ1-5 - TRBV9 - TGTGCCAGCAGCGACGGTAGCAATCAGCCCCAGCATTTT CASSDGSNQPQHF
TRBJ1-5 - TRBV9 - TGTGCCAGCAGCGCCGGGACACCCAATCAGCCCCAGCATTTT CASSAGTPNQPQHF
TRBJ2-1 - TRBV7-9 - TGTGCCAGCAGGGGAGGGGGCTCCTACAATGAGCAGTTCTTC CASRGGGSYNEQFF
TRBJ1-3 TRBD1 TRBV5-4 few TGTGCCAGCAGCCCGGACAGGGATACGGGAAACACCATATATTTT CASSPDRDTGNTIYF
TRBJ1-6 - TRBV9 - TGTGCCAGCAGTGCAGGGAACTATAATTCACCCCTCCACTTT CASSAGNYNSPLHF
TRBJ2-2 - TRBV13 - TGTGCCAGCAGCTTAGGGGGCTTGACCGGGGAGCTGTTTTTT CASSLGGLTGELFF
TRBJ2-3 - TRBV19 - TGTGCCAGTAGTATAGAATGGCAGGGTAGCACAGATACGCAGTATTTT CASSIEWQGSTDTQYF
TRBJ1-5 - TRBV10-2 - TGCGCCAGCAGTGAGTCAGGGGGAGGCAATCAGCCCCAGCATTTT CASSESGGGNQPQHF
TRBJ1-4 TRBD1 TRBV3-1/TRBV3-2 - TGTGCCAGCAGCCAAAAGACAGGGGTTGAAAAACTGTTTTTT CASSQKTGVEKLFF
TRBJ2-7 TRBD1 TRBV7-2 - TGTGCCAGCAGCCTACGGACAGGGGCTAGTCCCCAGTGGGAGCAGTACTTC CASSLRTGASPQWEQYF
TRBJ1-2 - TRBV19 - TGTGCCAGTAGTATCGGTGGAGGCTACACCTTC CASSIGGGYTF
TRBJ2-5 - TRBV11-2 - TGTGCCAGCAGCCTAGTGGGTCGACTAGATCAAGAGACCCAGTACTTC CASSLVGRLDQETQYF
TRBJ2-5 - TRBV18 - TGTGCCAGCTCACTACAGGGTGGAGAGACCCAGTACTTC CASSLQGGETQYF
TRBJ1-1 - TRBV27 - TGTGCCAGCCGGTTGGGCCCCGGGAACACTGAAGCTTTCTTT CASRLGPGNTEAFF
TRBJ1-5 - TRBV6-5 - TGTGCCAGCAAAGACCCGCCTGTCGGTCAGCCCCAGCATTTT CASKDPPVGQPQHF
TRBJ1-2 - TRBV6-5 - TGTGCCAGCAGTTATCTCGGTACAGGACAACACTATGGCTACACCTTC CASSYLGTGQHYGYTF
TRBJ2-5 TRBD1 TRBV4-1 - TGCGCCAGCAGCCAAGTGGACAGGGGGATGGGGACCCAGTACTTC CASSQVDRGMGTQYF